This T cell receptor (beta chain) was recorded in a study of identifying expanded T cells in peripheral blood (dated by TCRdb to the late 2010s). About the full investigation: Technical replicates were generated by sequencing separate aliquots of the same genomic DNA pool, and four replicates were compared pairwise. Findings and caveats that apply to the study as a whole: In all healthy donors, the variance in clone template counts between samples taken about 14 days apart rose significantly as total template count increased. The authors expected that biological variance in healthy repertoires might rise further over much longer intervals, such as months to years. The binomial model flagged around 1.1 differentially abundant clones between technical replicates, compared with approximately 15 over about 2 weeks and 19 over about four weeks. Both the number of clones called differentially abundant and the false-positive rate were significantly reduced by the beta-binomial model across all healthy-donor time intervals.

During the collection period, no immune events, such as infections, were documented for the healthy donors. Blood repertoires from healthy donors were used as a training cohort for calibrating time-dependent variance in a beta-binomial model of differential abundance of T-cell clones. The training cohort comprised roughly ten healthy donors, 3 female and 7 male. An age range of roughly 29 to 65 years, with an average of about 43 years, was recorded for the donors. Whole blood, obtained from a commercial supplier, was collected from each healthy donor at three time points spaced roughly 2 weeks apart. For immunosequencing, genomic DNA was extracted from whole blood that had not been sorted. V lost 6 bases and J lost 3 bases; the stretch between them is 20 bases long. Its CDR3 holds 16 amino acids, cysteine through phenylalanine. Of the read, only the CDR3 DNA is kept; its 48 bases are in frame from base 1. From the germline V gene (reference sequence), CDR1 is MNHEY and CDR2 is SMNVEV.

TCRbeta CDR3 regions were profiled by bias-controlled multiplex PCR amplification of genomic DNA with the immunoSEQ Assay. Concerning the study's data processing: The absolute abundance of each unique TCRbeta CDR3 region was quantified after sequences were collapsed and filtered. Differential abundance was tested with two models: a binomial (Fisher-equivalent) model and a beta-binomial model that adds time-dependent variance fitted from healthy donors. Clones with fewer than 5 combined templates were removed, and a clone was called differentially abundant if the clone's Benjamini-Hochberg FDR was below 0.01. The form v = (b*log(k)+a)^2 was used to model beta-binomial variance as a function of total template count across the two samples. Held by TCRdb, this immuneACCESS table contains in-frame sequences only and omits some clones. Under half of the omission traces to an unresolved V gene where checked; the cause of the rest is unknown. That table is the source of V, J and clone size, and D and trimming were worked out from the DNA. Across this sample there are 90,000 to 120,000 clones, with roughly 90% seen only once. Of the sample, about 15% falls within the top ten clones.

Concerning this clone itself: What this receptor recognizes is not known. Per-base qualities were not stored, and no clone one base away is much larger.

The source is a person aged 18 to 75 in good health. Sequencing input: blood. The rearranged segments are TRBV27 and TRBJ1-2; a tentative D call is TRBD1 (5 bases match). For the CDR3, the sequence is CASRPVGAGVDYGYTF. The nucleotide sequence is TGTGCCAGCAGGCCCGTAGGGGCAGGCGTTGACTATGGCTACACCTTC.